This T cell receptor (beta chain) was found in a study of blood T cell repertoires in COVID-19. This clone was recorded only once. TCRdb's table, derived via immunoSEQ multiplex PCR, lists solely in-frame clones and lacks some. Among roughly 150,000 clones listed, over 80% were seen once. The receptor was derived from a man aged 65 to 79 who had been exposed to COVID-19. Sequencing was done on a sample of PBMCs or T cells enriched from blood (not recorded which).

The CDR3 spells CASRRQGYNEQFF. In DNA form, the CDR3 reads TGTGCCAGCAGACGACAGGGTTACAATGAGCAGTTCTTC. J is TRBJ2-1 and V is TRBV5-5; the match to TRBD1 covers 7 bases. CDR3 length equals 13 residues. Germline values: CDR1 SGHKS, CDR2 YYEKEE (reference sequence). The J segment lost 4 bases and the V segment lost 5 bases, leaving 3 bases of the junction unmatched.